This T cell receptor beta chain was identified in a study of control samples from healthy donors and cancer patients. The assay was immunoSEQ multiplex PCR, and TCRdb's table has in-frame clones only and misses some. The data show 99,000 or so clones, approximately 82% seen once. Germline V gene data show CDR1 as MGHDK and CDR2 as SYGVNS. The CDR3 has 17 residues. Unmatched junction bases numbered 8, after V lost 4 bases and J lost 0 bases. The sample holds one count of this clone. J is TRBJ2-1 and V is TRBV25-1, with 8 bases lining up with TRBD2. This clonotype was sampled from a man between 60 and 70 years old in good health. Sequencing was carried out using blood. In DNA, the CDR3 is TGTGCCAGCAGTGGGTGGACCGGGACTAGCTCCTACAATGAGCAGTTCTTC. It specifies CASSGWTGTSSYNEQFF.